This TCR beta chain was profiled in a study of cytomegalovirus exposure and HLA in healthy donors. This CDR3 is 14 amino acids long. From germline, CDR1 is ENHRY and CDR2 SYGVKD. After removal of 8 bases from V and 5 bases from J, the junction contained 4 bases not matched to a gene. Primers for the PCR totalled 60 Vbeta and 13 Jbeta. Generated by immunoSEQ multiplex PCR, the TCRdb table keeps only in-frame clones and is missing some. The data contain fewer than 200,000 clones, 80% of them singletons. The clonotype was recovered from a boy aged 5-17 years in good health and CMV-seronegative. The specimen sequenced was PBMCs. V is TRBV10-3 and J is TRBJ2-5, with 14 bases fitting TRBD2. CDR3 sequence (DNA): TGTGCCATCGGGGGACTAGCGGGGGTTGAGACCCAGTACTTC. Protein sequence: CAIGGLAGVETQYF.